This T cell receptor (beta chain) was found in a study of vaccination and CD4 T cells after COVID-19. Study context: For each participant, vaccination comprised two doses of either the BNT162b2 or the mRNA-1273 vaccine.

The treatment denotes: roughly 10-day PBMC culture with coronavirus spike peptide pools or control peptides (ViraFEST assay). Cultured CD4+ T cell DNA was sequenced using the Oncomine TCR Beta short-read assay. TCRdb passed the PCR reads through MiXCR, listing each CDR3 protein once. Of around 12,000 distinct CDR3 sequences detected, around three fifths appear once; the ten largest clones hold approximately 11%. The CDR3 sequence is 15 residues long. Germline V CDR1 and CDR2: LNHDA, SQIVND (reference sequence). Of note for this clonotype: Its cognate antigen is unknown.

The clonotype originates from a human donor who had recovered from COVID-19. What was sequenced was CD4+ T cells from blood, cultured in vitro. This chain links TRBV19 with TRBJ1-5; 9 bases match TRBD1. The CDR3 DNA sequence: TGTGCAGCCCCCCCCCAGGGGACAGGGAATCAGCCCCAGCATTTT. As protein: CAAPPQGTGNQPQHF.